This entry lists 24 T cell receptor beta chains sequenced from one sample in a study of beta chain features in type 1 diabetes. Sequenced material consisted of expressed TCRB transcripts (all of the isolated RNA was reverse transcribed). Profiling relied on immunoSEQ multiplex PCR, and the TCRdb table lists in-frame clones only, not all of them. Counted here are about 900,000 clones, roughly 16% occurring once; the ten biggest clones make up 0.023%. Specimen: naive CD4+ T cells from blood. The receptors stem from a woman aged 18-29 years in good health.

The chain uses TRBV5-1 and TRBJ2-7; 7 bases are shared with TRBD1. Germline CDR1 is SGHRS and CDR2 is YFSETQ. The ends lost 4 bases at V and 2 bases at J; junction bases unmatched: 6. The CDR3 runs 14 residues. As DNA, the CDR3 is TGCGCCAGCAGCACCCAAACAGGGGCCTACGAGCAGTACTTC. Its protein is CASSTQTGAYEQYF.

The V gene is TRBV11-2, the J gene TRBJ2-6; D is possibly TRBD1 (5 bases). CDR1 is SGHAT and CDR2 is FQNNGV in the germline V gene. V was cut by 3 bases and J by 0 bases, with 18 bases left in between. The CDR3 sequence is 19 residues long. Here the CDR3 reads CASSFILNRTRSGANVLTF. The CDR3 nucleotides are TGTGCCAGCAGCTTCATACTAAACAGGACACGCTCTGGGGCCAACGTCCTGACTTTC.

The chain is built from TRBV28 and TRBJ2-1, with TRBD2 matching 11 bases. Per the germline V gene, CDR1 is MDHEN and CDR2 is SYDVKM. V gave up 3 bases and J gave up 5 bases; unmatched junction bases: 12. The CDR3 has 18 amino acids. CDR3 loop: CASSFFPSTSGIHNEQFF. The CDR3 DNA sequence: TGTGCCAGCAGTTTTTTCCCCTCGACTAGCGGGATTCACAATGAGCAGTTCTTC. Based on the CDR3 plus reference TRBV28 and TRBJ2-1, the full variable domain is DVKVTQSSRYLVKRTGEKVFLECVQDMDHENMFWYRQDPGLGLRLIYFSYDVKMKEKGDIPEGYSVSREKKERFSLILESASTNQTSMYLCASSFFPSTSGIHNEQFFGPGTRLTVL.

This clone has a handful of counts. The chain uses TRBV29-1 and TRBJ2-5; weak D call: TRBD2 (6 bases). CDR1 and CDR2 (germline): SQVTM, ANQGSEA. V lost 0 bases and J 14 bases, leaving 19 bases between the germline ends. The CDR3 has 13 residues. CDR3 coding DNA: TGCAGCGTTGAAGATCTAGTTTGGGACTCCCGTTACTTC. It encodes CSVEDLVWDSRYF.

The rearrangement links TRBV10-3 to TRBJ1-1; no firm D call. Germline V gene lookup returns CDR1 ENHRY and CDR2 SYGVKD. V lost 3 bases to trimming and J lost 5 bases, with 13 bases between them. The CDR3 loop spans 14 amino acids. CDR3 protein: CAISDPARLTEAFF. Written as DNA, the CDR3 is TGTGCCATCAGTGACCCGGCGCGGTTAACTGAAGCTTTCTTT.

The chain uses TRBV7-6 and TRBJ2-3; D might be TRBD2 (5 bases). Per germline, CDR1 SGHVS and CDR2 FNYEAQ. V lost 1 base and J lost 0, with 11 bases in between. The CDR3 consists of 16 residues. CDR3 residues: CASSLGGGISTDTQYF. CDR3 DNA sequence: TGTGCCAGCAGCTTAGGCGGAGGAATTAGCACAGATACGCAGTATTTT. The variable domain in full, with the rest retrieved from reference TRBV7-6 and TRBJ2-3, is GAGVSQSPRYKVTKRGQDVALRCDPISGHVSLYWYRQALGQGPEFLTYFNYEAQQDKSGLPNDRFSAERPEGSISTLTIQRTEQRDSAMYRCASSLGGGISTDTQYFGPGTRLTVL.

This clone was seen a few times. The V and J genes are TRBV7-6 and TRBJ2-1; the match to TRBD2 covers 10 bases. Germline CDR1 SGHVS, CDR2 FNYEAQ. Unmatched junction bases numbered 5, after V lost 0 bases and J lost 6 bases. The CDR3 has 16 residues. CDR3 in DNA: TGTGCCAGCAGCTTAGCGGGGACTAGCGCAGGCAATGAGCAGTTCTTC. Protein: CASSLAGTSAGNEQFF.

The chain combines TRBV15 with TRBJ1-4; no definite D call. Germline lookup yields CDR1 LNHNV and CDR2 YYDKDF (reference sequence). CDR3 size: 15 residues. V lost 1 base and J lost 5, with 11 bases in between. The CDR3, as DNA: TGTGCCACCAGCAGAGGGAGCGGAAGAAATGAAAAACTGTTTTTT. This codes for CATSRGSGRNEKLFF.

The rearrangement joins TRBV5-1 to TRBJ2-5; 8 nucleotides align to TRBD1. V dropped 0 bases and J dropped 2; count of bases not matched to a gene: 12. CDR1 and CDR2 (germline): SGHRS, YFSETQ. There are 18 residues in the CDR3. CDR3 in amino acids: CASSLGPTGATRQETQYF. The CDR3 region has the DNA TGCGCCAGCAGCTTGGGGCCGACAGGGGCCACGCGACAAGAGACCCAGTACTTC.

This clone has more than one count but fewer than ten. The chain employs TRBV11-1 and TRBJ2-4; D possibly corresponds to TRBD2 (6 bases). Trimming stripped 4 bases from V and 8 bases from J, with 18 bases between. Germline CDR1 SGHAT, CDR2 FQDESV (reference sequence). The CDR3 contains 15 residues. CDR3 DNA sequence: TGTGCCAGCAGCTCGGGACTCTCGAGGAGAGACATTCAGTACTTC. Its translation is CASSSGLSRRDIQYF.

The genes are TRBV4-3 and TRBJ2-1; 8 bases match TRBD2. From germline, CDR1 is LGHNA and CDR2 YSLEER. The CDR3 spans 13 residues. Germline trimming cut 4 bases from V and 9 bases from J; bases unmatched to any gene: 5. In DNA form, the CDR3 reads TGCGCCAGCAGCCCGGGACTAGTCGGTGAGCAGTTCTTC. This encodes CASSPGLVGEQFF.

The chain recombines TRBV10-3 with TRBJ2-2; D may be TRBD2 (6 bases). This CDR3 is built from 13 residues. Deletions cut 6 bases from V and 4 bases from J, with 9 bases between. CDR1 is ENHRY and CDR2 is SYGVKD in the germline V gene. CDR3 sequence: CAISGSLTGELFF. CDR3 bases: TGTGCCATCAGCGGGAGTCTCACCGGGGAGCTGTTTTTT.

This clone was seen a handful of times. The chain couples TRBV7-2 to TRBJ1-1; a weak D match, TRBD1 (5 bases). Between the trimmed V and J ends, which lost 2 bases and 1 base, there was a span of 8 bases. The CDR3 totals 14 residues. CDR1 is SGHTA and CDR2 is FQGNSA in the germline V gene. The DNA for the CDR3 is TGTGCCAGCAGCTTAAACGGGGCGAACACTGAAGCTTTCTTT. The encoded protein is CASSLNGANTEAFF.

This chain joins TRBV2 and TRBJ2-3, with a weak D call TRBD2 (5 bases). Per the germline V gene, CDR1 is SNHLY and CDR2 is FYNNEI. The CDR3 runs 11 residues. V gave up 10 bases and J gave up 3 bases, with 8 bases separating them. The CDR3: CATRLTDTQYF. CDR3 nucleotides: TGTGCCACTAGACTAACAGATACGCAGTATTTT.

The table lists this clone with a few counts. The V call is TRBV6-6, the J call TRBJ2-7; maybe TRBD2 (6 bases). Germline CDR1 and CDR2: MNHNY and SVGAGI (reference sequence). V was pared by 0 bases and J by 1 base, with 10 bases between. This CDR3 has 15 residues. CDR3 nucleotide sequence: TGTGCCAGCAGTTACTCGACGGCGGGGTCCTACGAGCAGTACTTC. This codes for CASSYSTAGSYEQYF.

This clone was found a few times. CDR3 region: CASSQAPASNEKLFF. The CDR3 region has the DNA TGCGCCAGCAGCCAAGCTCCGGCTTCTAATGAAAAACTGTTTTTT. The chain couples TRBV4-3 to TRBJ1-4, with D uncertain. V was cut by 1 base and J by 3 bases, with 9 bases left in between. CDR1 is LGHNA and CDR2 is YSLEER in the germline V gene. This CDR3 has 15 residues.

Only a few counts were recorded for this clone. The chain recombines TRBV7-9 with TRBJ2-1; tentative D call: TRBD2 (6 bases). Trimming stripped 5 bases from V and 16 bases from J, with 12 bases between. CDR3 length equals 10 residues. The germline V gene has CDR1 SEHNR and CDR2 FQNEAQ (reference sequence). The CDR3 DNA follows: TGTGCCAGCAGCCCGGGAGTAGTCTTCTTC. Translated, it gives CASSPGVVFF.

The CDR3 sequence is CASRSGQPSYEQYF. The CDR3 DNA is TGTGCCAGCAGGTCCGGACAGCCCTCCTACGAGCAGTACTTC. The V gene is TRBV7-2, the J gene TRBJ2-7, with TRBD1 as a possible D gene (6 bases). Germline V gene data show CDR1 as SGHTA and CDR2 as FQGNSA. This CDR3 comprises 14 residues. Trimming removed 6 bases from V and 0 bases from J, with 12 bases in between.

The chain recombines TRBV19 with TRBJ2-2; possibly TRBD1 or TRBD2 for D (7 bases each). This CDR3 is 16 amino acids long. V lost 6 bases to trimming and J lost 3 bases, with 17 bases between them. Germline loops: CDR1 LNHDA, CDR2 SQIVND (reference sequence). The CDR3 bases are TGTGCCAGTAGCAGGGGAGGGGGCGCGGACACCGGGGAGCTGTTTTTT. Translation gives CASSRGGGADTGELFF.

The CDR3 loop reads CASSENREYGYTF. For the CDR3, the DNA is TGTGCCAGCAGTGAAAACAGGGAATATGGCTACACCTTC. This rearrangement joins TRBV2 to TRBJ1-2, with a weak D call TRBD1 (6 bases). The CDR3 is made up of 13 amino acids. V lost 2 bases, J lost 5 bases, and 9 bases lay in between. Germline CDR1 is SNHLY and CDR2 is FYNNEI.

This clone was observed a few times. This chain links TRBV7-2 with TRBJ2-3; unclear D gene. Germline lookup yields CDR1 SGHTA and CDR2 FQGNSA. This CDR3 spans 14 amino acids. The ends were cut back, 0 bases at V and 0 bases at J, with 4 bases in the middle. The CDR3 bases are TGTGCCAGCAGCTTAGCTCAGAGCACAGATACGCAGTATTTT. Its protein is CASSLAQSTDTQYF.

This sequence joins TRBV2 and TRBJ2-6; D call uncertain. V was cut by 2 bases and J by 0 bases, with 8 bases left in between. The CDR3 covers 16 residues. Germline V gene lookup returns CDR1 SNHLY and CDR2 FYNNEI. CDR3 residues: CASSESPPSGANVLTF. DNA of the CDR3: TGTGCCAGCAGTGAATCCCCCCCCTCTGGGGCCAACGTCCTGACTTTC.

This sequence joins TRBV27 and TRBJ2-7; 13 bases fit TRBD2. Germline trimming cut 3 bases from V and 4 bases from J; bases unmatched to any gene: 3. CDR3 length: 15 amino acids. Germline lookup yields CDR1 MNHEY and CDR2 SMNVEV (reference sequence). DNA for the CDR3: TGTGCCAGCAGTTTGGGACTAGCGGGACGGTACGAGCAGTACTTC. Its translation is CASSLGLAGRYEQYF.

This clone was recorded a few times. This rearrangement joins TRBV29-1 to TRBJ2-5, with a tentative D call TRBD1 (5 bases). The V end lost 6 bases, the J end lost 2 bases, and 13 bases lay between the germline ends. The CDR3 is 13 residues long. Germline CDR1 is SQVTM and CDR2 is ANQGSEA. CDR3 protein: CSVGRATQETQYF. The CDR3 nucleotides are TGCAGCGTCGGCAGGGCTACGCAAGAGACCCAGTACTTC.